The clone carrying this T cell receptor (beta chain) was found many times. The sample is drawn from a study of human T cells and chemical hapten exposure. Study details: Patients having alopecia areata, totalis or universalis were mostly female.

Sample time point: patch test 1, 2 weeks after DPC sensitization. Specified treatment: therapeutic diphenylcyclopropenone sensitization with weekly scalp DPC. TCRdb passed the RACE reads through MiXCR, listing each CDR3 protein once. The table has tens of thousands of distinct CDR3 sequences, about 12% seen once; the top ten hold 3.5%. The receptor was derived from a woman aged 55 to 70 with alopecia areata. Some clones in this sample may be carry-over from other donors' samples. Sequencing used whole blood, obtained in connection with sensitization to the hapten diphenylcyclopropenone (DPC).

CDR3 DNA: TGTGCCAGCAGCCCCCGGACGTACAAGCAGTACTTC. Translation gives CASSPRTYKQYF. The V gene is TRBV6-1, the J gene TRBJ2-7; D unclear. The ends were cut back, 6 bases at V and 8 bases at J, with 14 bases in the middle. The CDR3 covers 12 residues. The germline V gene has CDR1 MNHNS and CDR2 SASEGT.